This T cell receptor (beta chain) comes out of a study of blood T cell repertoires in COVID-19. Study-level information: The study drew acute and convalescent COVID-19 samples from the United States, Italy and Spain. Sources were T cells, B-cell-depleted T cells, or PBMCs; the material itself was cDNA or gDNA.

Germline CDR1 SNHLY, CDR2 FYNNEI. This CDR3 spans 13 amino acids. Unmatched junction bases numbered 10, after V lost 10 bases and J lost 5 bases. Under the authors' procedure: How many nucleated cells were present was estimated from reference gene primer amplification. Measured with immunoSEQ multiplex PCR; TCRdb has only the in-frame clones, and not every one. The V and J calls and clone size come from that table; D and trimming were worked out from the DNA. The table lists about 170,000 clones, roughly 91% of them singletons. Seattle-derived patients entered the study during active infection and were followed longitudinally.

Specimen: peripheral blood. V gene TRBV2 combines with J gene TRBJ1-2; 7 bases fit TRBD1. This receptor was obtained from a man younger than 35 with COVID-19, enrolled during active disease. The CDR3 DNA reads TGTGCCACTGCAGGGGACAGTTATTATGGCTACACCTTC. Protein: CATAGDSYYGYTF.